A single TCR beta chain is shown here with its context. At the DNA level, this CDR3 is encoded by other sequences in the same sample as well. The treatment: oral pan-JAK inhibitor, 5-10 mg twice daily. The sequencing template was cDNA reverse transcribed from extracted RNA. Here immunoSEQ multiplex PCR was the method, and the copy in TCRdb shows in-frame clones only, minus some. The sample holds over 150,000 clones, more than 45% seen once. The data were taken from a study of CD8+ T cells in alopecia areata. The material sequenced was CD4+ T cells sorted from blood, taken at week 24, from a patient treated with tofacitinib. The origin of this receptor is a human donor with alopecia areata.

For the CDR3, the DNA is TGTGCCAGCAGTGGTCAGGGTAGCAATCAGCCCCAGCATTTT. Translation gives CASSGQGSNQPQHF. The chain carries TRBV2 and TRBJ1-5; D is possibly TRBD1 (5 bases). The CDR3 totals 14 residues. V shed 4 bases and J shed 0 bases, with 7 bases lying between them. Germline V gene lookup returns CDR1 SNHLY and CDR2 FYNNEI.